The 16 T cell receptor beta chains below come from one sample, sequenced in a study of blood T cell repertoires in COVID-19. Assay: immunoSEQ multiplex PCR; the TCRdb copy retains only in-frame clones and omits some. The data hold approximately 150,000 clones, with roughly 86% observed a single time. The sample taken for sequencing was peripheral blood. The receptors were sampled from a human donor with acute or convalescent COVID-19. The donor label of this sample is uncertain.

This chain joins TRBV30 and TRBJ1-2, with D possibly matching TRBD1 (6 bases). The CDR3 totals 16 residues. Trimming took off 4 bases at V and 0 bases at J, with 18 bases between the two ends. In germline, CDR1 is GTSNPN, CDR2 SVGIG (reference sequence). CDR3 nucleotides: TGTGCCTGGAAAGGGGGGGGCCTAAGATCTAACTATGGCTACACCTTC. Translating gives CAWKGGGLRSNYGYTF.

The rearrangement links TRBV19 to TRBJ1-2; D perhaps matches TRBD1 (5 bases). The germline CDR1 and CDR2 sequences are LNHDA and SQIVND (reference sequence). The germline V and J ends were trimmed by 10 bases and 6 bases, with 9 bases remaining between them. The CDR3 contains 10 residues. The CDR3 loop reads CANQGNGYTF. CDR3 nucleotides: TGTGCCAACCAGGGCAATGGCTACACCTTC.

This clone was detected only once. In nucleotides, the CDR3 is TGTGCCAGCAGCCCCGGGACAGGGTGGGAAGCTTTCTTT. Its translation: CASSPGTGWEAFF. The chain joins TRBV9 to TRBJ1-1; 9 positions match TRBD1. Losses at the gene ends were 4 bases for V and 8 bases for J; bases not matched to a gene: 6. The CDR3 has 13 residues. Germline CDR1 reads SGDLS; CDR2 reads YYNGEE.

Here the CDR3 DNA reads TGTGCCAGCAGTTTACGGGGAGGGCAGGAGACCCAGTACTTC. The encoded protein is CASSLRGGQETQYF. V and J are TRBV6-5 and TRBJ2-5; TRBD2 matches 7 bases. J gave up 5 bases and V 4 bases, and 7 bases lay outside the gene matches. The germline V gene encodes CDR1 MNHEY and CDR2 SVGAGI. The CDR3 loop spans 14 amino acids.

Only one count was recorded for this clone. The chain carries TRBV7-6 and TRBJ1-4; a possible D gene is TRBD1 (5 bases). The germline V gene encodes CDR1 SGHVS and CDR2 FNYEAQ. Deletions cut 3 bases from V and 7 bases from J, with 12 bases between. The CDR3 is 14 amino acids. CDR3: CASSFQGGGEKLFF. The CDR3 nucleotides are TGTGCCAGCAGCTTCCAGGGAGGAGGTGAAAAACTGTTTTTT.

CDR3 DNA sequence: TGTGCCAGCAGTAATGGACTGCCTTCTCTCGACGAGCAGTACTTC. Its translation is CASSNGLPSLDEQYF. The V and J genes are TRBV28 and TRBJ2-7, with D possibly matching TRBD2 (5 bases). The CDR3 covers 15 residues. The V end was cut by 5 bases, the J end by 5 bases, with 19 bases between. The germline CDR1 and CDR2 sequences are MDHEN and SYDVKM. The variable domain in full, completed from reference TRBV28 and TRBJ2-7, reads DVKVTQSSRYLVKRTGEKVFLECVQDMDHENMFWYRQDPGLGLRLIYFSYDVKMKEKGDIPEGYSVSREKKERFSLILESASTNQTSMYLCASSNGLPSLDEQYFGPGTRLTVT.

In this sample, this clone turned up a few times. The V call is TRBV5-8, the J call TRBJ1-2; 8 bases agree with TRBD1. The J segment lost 7 bases and the V segment lost 4 bases, leaving 9 bases of the junction unmatched. From germline, CDR1 is SGHTS and CDR2 YDEGEE. CDR3 length equals 14 residues. The CDR3 DNA is TGTGCCAGCAGCCCTAGCCACAGGGGGATTGGCTACACCTTC. This encodes CASSPSHRGIGYTF.

The genes are TRBV7-8 and TRBJ2-1, with D perhaps matching TRBD2 (7 bases). This CDR3 has 14 amino acids. Germline V gives CDR1 SGHVS, CDR2 FQNEAQ. Trimming took off 6 bases at V and 2 bases at J, with 11 bases between the two ends. The CDR3 reads CASRAGHPYNEQFF. The DNA for the CDR3 is TGTGCCAGCAGAGCGGGACACCCCTACAATGAGCAGTTCTTC.

This chain connects TRBV5-5 to TRBJ2-7; D possibly corresponds to TRBD2 (6 bases). From germline, CDR1 is SGHKS and CDR2 YYEKEE (reference sequence). This CDR3 has 17 amino acids. V shed 4 bases and J shed 0 bases, with 20 bases lying between them. The CDR3 here is CASSRRGGRDVSYEQYF. For the CDR3, the DNA is TGTGCCAGCAGCCGGAGGGGAGGCAGGGACGTCTCCTACGAGCAGTACTTC.

There are a few counts of this clone. The chain employs TRBV6-1 and TRBJ1-2; TRBD1 is a possible D gene (5 bases). Trimming took off 3 bases at V and 0 bases at J, with 11 bases between the two ends. CDR1 is MNHNS, CDR2 SASEGT, per germline. The length of the CDR3 is 15 residues. This CDR3 reads CASSDSGESNYGYTF. DNA for the CDR3: TGTGCCAGCAGTGATTCGGGGGAGTCTAACTATGGCTACACCTTC.

The V gene is TRBV5-4, the J gene TRBJ2-2, with D possibly being TRBD2 (6 bases). V was pared by 3 bases and J by 7 bases, with 19 bases between. Germline assignment: CDR1 SGHNT and CDR2 YYREEE (reference sequence). The CDR3 is made up of 16 amino acids. The CDR3 is CASSSGGVGAHGELFF. The CDR3, as DNA: TGTGCCAGCAGCTCCGGAGGGGTCGGGGCCCACGGGGAGCTGTTTTTT.

This chain links TRBV18 with TRBJ1-3; a possible D gene is TRBD1 (6 bases). Between the trimmed V and J ends, which lost 5 bases and 0 bases, there was a span of 14 bases. Per the germline V gene, CDR1 is KGHSH and CDR2 is LQKENI. This CDR3 has 16 residues. The chain's CDR3 is CASSSGQFGSGNTIYF. The CDR3 DNA reads as TGTGCCAGCTCATCGGGACAATTTGGCTCTGGAAACACCATATATTTT.

The V gene is TRBV30, the J gene TRBJ2-3; the match to TRBD2 covers 8 bases. The CDR3 sequence is 15 residues long. V trimming: 7 bases; J trimming: 4 bases; junction bases outside the gene matches: 13. CDR1 and CDR2 (germline): GTSNPN, SVGIG (reference sequence). The CDR3 coding sequence is TGTGCCTTGTCGCGGGCGGGGGGTTCCGCAGATACGCAGTATTTT. Translating it yields CALSRAGGSADTQYF.

The J gene is TRBJ2-1, the V gene TRBV18; 10 positions agree with TRBD1. This CDR3 is built from 16 residues. Trimming cost V 5 bases and J 4 bases; bases outside gene matches: 8. Germline V gene data show CDR1 as KGHSH and CDR2 as LQKENI. As DNA, the CDR3 is TGTGCCAGCTCAGGGGTCGGGACAGGGGAATACAATGAGCAGTTCTTC. It translates to CASSGVGTGEYNEQFF.

This chain uses TRBV30 with TRBJ2-5; D is possibly TRBD2 (5 bases). Trimming shortened V by 2 bases and J by 4 bases, and 17 bases separated the two germline ends. This CDR3 is 15 amino acids long. The germline V gene has CDR1 GTSNPN and CDR2 SVGIG (reference sequence). This CDR3 is CAWSLGNVKSETQYF. DNA of the CDR3: TGTGCCTGGAGTCTCGGGAATGTCAAGTCAGAGACCCAGTACTTC.

This clone appeared a few times. The rearrangement uses TRBV19 and TRBJ2-7, with D hard to call. Trimming took 3 bases from V and 6 from J, leaving 9 bases between them. Germline-derived CDR1 and CDR2 are LNHDA and SQIVND (reference sequence). The CDR3 has 12 residues. The CDR3 spells CASSIQAGEQYF. The DNA for the CDR3 is TGTGCCAGTAGTATCCAAGCAGGCGAGCAGTACTTC.